The present T cell receptor (beta chain) was sequenced within a study of vaccination effects on CD4 cells after COVID-19. About this clone itself: Its antigen is still unknown.

Sequencing used immunoSEQ multiplex PCR; TCRdb keeps in-frame clones, though not all of them. The sample yields 55,000 to 80,000 clones, 80% seen once. General study findings and limits: Marked clonal contraction was seen late after vaccination (in both infection- and vaccine-induced clones).

Trimming left V 4 bases short and J 3 bases short, with 14 bases between. There are 15 residues in the CDR3. Germline CDR1 reads SGHTA; CDR2 reads FQGNSA. Viral peptide pool expansion of antigen-specific CD4+ T cells preceded sequencing in the ViraFEST assay. Following culture for 9 to 11 days, CD4+ T cells were isolated. Vaccinated recipients, who were negative for nucleocapsid antibodies, had no history of SARS-CoV-2 infection. Every well got fewer than 2.5 million PBMC, which were grown with around 10 IU/ml IL-2 and around 10 ug/ml peptides. The sample in question was CD4+ T cells from PBMCs cultured with SARS-CoV-2 spike peptides, obtained before COVID-19 vaccination. The genes are TRBV7-2 and TRBJ2-3, with D perhaps TRBD1 (5 bases). This receptor was identified in a human donor who received a COVID-19 vaccine. CDR3: CASSSRSGWTDTQYF. DNA for the CDR3: TGTGCCAGCAGCTCCCGTTCAGGGTGGACAGATACGCAGTATTTT.